The 14 T cell receptor beta chains reported below all come from one sample, sequenced in a study of blood T cells in healthy people across ages. The second PCR ran about 6 to 11 cycles with a sample-barcoded 5' primer and J-beta primers. TCRdb re-analysed the 5' RACE reads in MiXCR, keeping a single row per CDR3 protein. The sample carries nearly 800,000 distinct CDR3 sequences, around 25% recorded once. These data are also associated with another study on T cells of mothers and their children.

Material for sequencing was blood. The receptors shown here come from a boy younger than 18 in good health.

The sample holds a few counts of this clonotype. An end of the junction does not agree with germline; a read error may underlie this. V is TRBV11-2 and J is TRBJ2-3; the D gene is possibly TRBD2 (5 bases). CDR3 length: 14 amino acids. CDR1 SGHAT and CDR2 FQNNGV come from the germline V gene. For the CDR3, the DNA is TGTGCCAACAGCCGATGGGAGAGCCCAGATACGCAGTATTTT. Its protein product is CANSRWESPDTQYF.

The V call is TRBV29-1, the J call TRBJ1-2, with no clear D. The ends were cut back, 4 bases at V and 8 bases at J, with 14 bases in the middle. Germline V lookup: CDR1 SQVTM, CDR2 ANQGSEA. The CDR3 runs 12 residues. The CDR3 loop is CSVAREQDGYTF. The CDR3 DNA reads as TGCAGCGTTGCGAGGGAACAAGACGGCTACACCTTC.

This chain uses TRBV29-1 with TRBJ1-2; D is perhaps TRBD1 (6 bases). V lost 3 bases to trimming and J lost 5 bases, with 10 bases between them. The CDR3 has 12 amino acids. Germline CDR1 and CDR2: SQVTM and ANQGSEA. The CDR3 DNA follows: TGCAGCGTTGAGGACAGACGGTATGGCTACACCTTC. Residues: CSVEDRRYGYTF. Supplemented by reference TRBV29-1 and TRBJ1-2, the full variable domain reads SAVISQKPSRDICQRGTSLTIQCQVDSQVTMMFWYRQQPGQSLTLIATANQGSEATYESGFVIDKFPISRPNLTFSTLTVSNMSPEDSSIYLCSVEDRRYGYTFGSGTRLTVV.

This chain joins TRBV3-1 and TRBJ1-4; 9 nucleotides line up with TRBD1. This CDR3 is built from 16 residues. Germline V gene sequence: CDR1 LGHDT, CDR2 YNNKEL (reference sequence). V was clipped by 4 bases and J by 5 bases; unmatched bases: 8. CDR3 loop: CASSRIEGTGNEKLFF. The CDR3 bases are TGTGCCAGCAGCCGAATAGAGGGGACAGGGAATGAAAAACTGTTTTTT.

This clonotype has only a few counts. This rearrangement joins TRBV27 to TRBJ1-4; TRBD1 is a possible D gene (5 bases). CDR3 length: 14 residues. Deletions cut 8 bases from V and 11 bases from J, with 21 bases between. CDR1 and CDR2 (germline): MNHEY, SMNVEV (reference sequence). The CDR3 loop is CASGSTGKAEKLFF. The CDR3 bases are TGTGCCAGCGGTAGCACAGGTAAAGCGGAGAAACTGTTTTTT.

The chain has TRBV6-6 and TRBJ1-4; D is uncertain. Trimming cost V 8 bases and J 5 bases, with 15 bases left between them. Germline V gene data show CDR1 as MNHNY and CDR2 as SVGAGI (reference sequence). This CDR3 contains 14 residues. CDR3 nucleotides: TGTGCCAGCTCCCTTTCGACGGGAAATGAAAAACTGTTTTTT. Translating it yields CASSLSTGNEKLFF.

The chain is built from TRBV5-1 and TRBJ2-7, with D perhaps matching TRBD1 or TRBD2 (5 bases each). V was clipped by 0 bases and J by 5 bases, with 18 bases between them. CDR3 length: 16 amino acids. The V gene's germline CDR1 is SGHRS and CDR2 YFSETQ. CDR3 DNA sequence: TGCGCCAGCAGCTTGGCAACCGGGACCCCTTTGGACGAGCAGTACTTC. It is translated as CASSLATGTPLDEQYF.

This clonotype was found a few times. CDR3 residues: CASSLTTGTAETQYF. CDR3 sequence (DNA): TGCGCCAGCAGCTTAACTACAGGGACGGCAGAGACCCAGTACTTC. V usage is TRBV5-1 and J usage is TRBJ2-5; TRBD1 is a possible D gene (6 bases). Trimming removed 2 bases from V and 4 bases from J, with 15 bases in between. CDR3 length equals 15 residues. Germline lookup yields CDR1 SGHRS and CDR2 YFSETQ.

The chain uses TRBV30 and TRBJ1-4, with D maybe TRBD1 (6 bases). Between the trimmed V and J ends, which lost 6 bases and 6 bases, there was a span of 17 bases. Germline V CDR1 and CDR2: GTSNPN, SVGIG (reference sequence). The CDR3 totals 14 residues. CDR3 DNA: TGTGCCTGTACTCCTCAGGGGAGGTATGAAAAACTGTTTTTT. This encodes CACTPQGRYEKLFF.

Points on this clonotype: A much larger clonotype is one base distant, so this may be a read error. The chain has TRBV12-3 or TRBV12-4 and TRBJ2-3; D unclear. V dropped 6 bases and J dropped 4 bases, with 8 bases sitting between them. The CDR3 runs to 12 residues. The CDR3 DNA reads TGTGCCAGCAGCCATGGGTCAGATACGCAGTATTTT. It specifies CASSHGSDTQYF.

The gene calls are TRBV12-3 or TRBV12-4 and TRBJ1-5; 10 bases fit TRBD1. There are 13 residues in the CDR3. After removal of 8 bases from V and 6 bases from J, the junction contained 4 bases not matched to a gene. CDR3 sequence (DNA): TGTGCCAGCCGACAGGGGGCGGGTCAGCCCCAGCATTTT. Encoded protein: CASRQGAGQPQHF.

This chain connects TRBV18 to TRBJ1-1; D not certain. The CDR3 sequence is 14 residues long. Germline V CDR1 and CDR2: KGHSH, LQKENI. The ends were cut back, 2 bases at V and 1 base at J, with 8 bases in the middle. The CDR3 region has the DNA TGTGCCAGCTCACCAGCAGATAAGAACACTGAAGCTTTCTTT. Protein product: CASSPADKNTEAFF.

This chain joins TRBV6-5 and TRBJ1-2; tentatively, D is TRBD1 (6 bases). Trimming shortened V by 8 bases and J by 2 bases, and 12 bases separated the two germline ends. CDR3 length equals 13 residues. CDR1 MNHEY and CDR2 SVGAGI come from the germline V gene. The CDR3 sequence is CASAQGKNYGYTF. The CDR3 DNA sequence: TGTGCCAGCGCCCAGGGGAAGAACTATGGCTACACCTTC.

This clonotype appeared a few times. This chain connects TRBV7-3 to TRBJ2-3; D remains unclear. Trimming took off 0 bases at V and 6 bases at J, with 10 bases between the two ends. CDR3 size: 14 residues. The germline CDR1 and CDR2 sequences are SGHTA and FQGTGA. The CDR3: CASSLTGPGDTQYF. In DNA, the CDR3 is TGTGCCAGCAGCTTAACCGGGCCCGGGGATACGCAGTATTTT.